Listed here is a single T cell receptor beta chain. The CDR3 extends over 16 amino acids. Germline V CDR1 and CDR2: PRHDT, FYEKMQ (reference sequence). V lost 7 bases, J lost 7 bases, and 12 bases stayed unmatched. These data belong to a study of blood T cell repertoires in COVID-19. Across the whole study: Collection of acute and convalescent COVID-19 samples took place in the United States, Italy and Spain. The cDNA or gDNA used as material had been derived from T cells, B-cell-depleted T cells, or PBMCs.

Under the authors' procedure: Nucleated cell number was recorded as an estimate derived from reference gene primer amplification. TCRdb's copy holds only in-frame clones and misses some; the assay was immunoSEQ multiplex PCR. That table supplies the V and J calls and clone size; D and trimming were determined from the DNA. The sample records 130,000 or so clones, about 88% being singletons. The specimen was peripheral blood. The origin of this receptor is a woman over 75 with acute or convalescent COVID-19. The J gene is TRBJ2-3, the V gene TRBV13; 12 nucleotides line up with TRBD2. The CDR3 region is CASTRVLAGGRNTQYF. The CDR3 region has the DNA TGTGCCAGCACCCGCGTGCTAGCGGGAGGGCGGAATACGCAGTATTTT.